In this sample, the clone carrying this TCR beta chain turned up many times. Its target is unknown. V was cut by 0 bases and J by 11 bases, with 13 bases left in between. Germline values: CDR1 MNHEY, CDR2 SVGAGI. CDR3 size: 13 residues. The data originate from a study of naive and memory T cell subsets. The library had UMIs added by 3' ligation of an oligonucleotide to TCR cDNA. Whole blood, roughly 2.5 ml, came from adult healthy volunteers. Amplification of ligated cDNA took four PCR rounds with SP2 and nested alpha and beta constant primers. Blood and skin TCR RNA was reverse transcribed with alpha and beta constant primers. TCRdb passed the 5' RACE reads through MiXCR, listing each CDR3 protein once. In the table there are roughly 62,000 distinct CDR3 sequences, less than 10% of which are singletons. Study-wide results and limits: This RNA-based method may be sensitive to activation-related transcript changes.

This chain joins TRBV6-5 and TRBJ1-1; D call uncertain. This TCR came from a female donor in good health. The CDR3 region is CASSYSRGFEAFF. The CDR3 DNA reads TGTGCCAGCAGTTACTCGAGAGGCTTTGAGGCTTTCTTT.